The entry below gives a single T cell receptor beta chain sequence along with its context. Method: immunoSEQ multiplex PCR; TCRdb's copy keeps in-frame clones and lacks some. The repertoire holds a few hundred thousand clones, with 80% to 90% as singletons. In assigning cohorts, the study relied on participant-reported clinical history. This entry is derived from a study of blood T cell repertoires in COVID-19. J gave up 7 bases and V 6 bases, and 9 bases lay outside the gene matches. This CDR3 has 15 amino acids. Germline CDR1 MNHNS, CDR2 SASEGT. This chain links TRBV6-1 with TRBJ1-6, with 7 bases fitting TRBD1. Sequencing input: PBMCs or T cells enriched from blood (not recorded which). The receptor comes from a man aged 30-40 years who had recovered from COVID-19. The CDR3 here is CASRERQGDNSPLHF. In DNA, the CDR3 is TGTGCCAGCAGGGAAAGACAGGGTGACAATTCACCCCTCCACTTT.